This paragraph reports one T cell receptor beta chain. These data originate in a study of T cells in Graves' hyperthyroidism and ophthalmopathy. V gave up 8 bases and J gave up 8 bases, with 12 bases separating them. This CDR3 spans 12 amino acids. Amplification of TCR beta CDR3 regions used RNA as the template. RT-PCR in the first round (using the HTBI primer set) targeted the TCR CDR3. MiXCR, run by TCRdb on the multiplex PCR reads, gives a single entry per CDR3 protein. The sample holds approximately 430,000 distinct CDR3 sequences, around 16% seen once. Those with hyperthyroidism were 18 to 65 years old, newly diagnosed, and ill for under 2 months.

The sequence was collected from a woman between 18 and 30 years old with Graves' hyperthyroidism. This chain connects TRBV12-3 or TRBV12-4 to TRBJ2-2; D unclear. Specimen: blood. CDR3 loop: CASSLAWGELFF. The CDR3 DNA sequence: TGTGCCAGCTCCCTTGCCTGGGGGGAGCTGTTTTTT.